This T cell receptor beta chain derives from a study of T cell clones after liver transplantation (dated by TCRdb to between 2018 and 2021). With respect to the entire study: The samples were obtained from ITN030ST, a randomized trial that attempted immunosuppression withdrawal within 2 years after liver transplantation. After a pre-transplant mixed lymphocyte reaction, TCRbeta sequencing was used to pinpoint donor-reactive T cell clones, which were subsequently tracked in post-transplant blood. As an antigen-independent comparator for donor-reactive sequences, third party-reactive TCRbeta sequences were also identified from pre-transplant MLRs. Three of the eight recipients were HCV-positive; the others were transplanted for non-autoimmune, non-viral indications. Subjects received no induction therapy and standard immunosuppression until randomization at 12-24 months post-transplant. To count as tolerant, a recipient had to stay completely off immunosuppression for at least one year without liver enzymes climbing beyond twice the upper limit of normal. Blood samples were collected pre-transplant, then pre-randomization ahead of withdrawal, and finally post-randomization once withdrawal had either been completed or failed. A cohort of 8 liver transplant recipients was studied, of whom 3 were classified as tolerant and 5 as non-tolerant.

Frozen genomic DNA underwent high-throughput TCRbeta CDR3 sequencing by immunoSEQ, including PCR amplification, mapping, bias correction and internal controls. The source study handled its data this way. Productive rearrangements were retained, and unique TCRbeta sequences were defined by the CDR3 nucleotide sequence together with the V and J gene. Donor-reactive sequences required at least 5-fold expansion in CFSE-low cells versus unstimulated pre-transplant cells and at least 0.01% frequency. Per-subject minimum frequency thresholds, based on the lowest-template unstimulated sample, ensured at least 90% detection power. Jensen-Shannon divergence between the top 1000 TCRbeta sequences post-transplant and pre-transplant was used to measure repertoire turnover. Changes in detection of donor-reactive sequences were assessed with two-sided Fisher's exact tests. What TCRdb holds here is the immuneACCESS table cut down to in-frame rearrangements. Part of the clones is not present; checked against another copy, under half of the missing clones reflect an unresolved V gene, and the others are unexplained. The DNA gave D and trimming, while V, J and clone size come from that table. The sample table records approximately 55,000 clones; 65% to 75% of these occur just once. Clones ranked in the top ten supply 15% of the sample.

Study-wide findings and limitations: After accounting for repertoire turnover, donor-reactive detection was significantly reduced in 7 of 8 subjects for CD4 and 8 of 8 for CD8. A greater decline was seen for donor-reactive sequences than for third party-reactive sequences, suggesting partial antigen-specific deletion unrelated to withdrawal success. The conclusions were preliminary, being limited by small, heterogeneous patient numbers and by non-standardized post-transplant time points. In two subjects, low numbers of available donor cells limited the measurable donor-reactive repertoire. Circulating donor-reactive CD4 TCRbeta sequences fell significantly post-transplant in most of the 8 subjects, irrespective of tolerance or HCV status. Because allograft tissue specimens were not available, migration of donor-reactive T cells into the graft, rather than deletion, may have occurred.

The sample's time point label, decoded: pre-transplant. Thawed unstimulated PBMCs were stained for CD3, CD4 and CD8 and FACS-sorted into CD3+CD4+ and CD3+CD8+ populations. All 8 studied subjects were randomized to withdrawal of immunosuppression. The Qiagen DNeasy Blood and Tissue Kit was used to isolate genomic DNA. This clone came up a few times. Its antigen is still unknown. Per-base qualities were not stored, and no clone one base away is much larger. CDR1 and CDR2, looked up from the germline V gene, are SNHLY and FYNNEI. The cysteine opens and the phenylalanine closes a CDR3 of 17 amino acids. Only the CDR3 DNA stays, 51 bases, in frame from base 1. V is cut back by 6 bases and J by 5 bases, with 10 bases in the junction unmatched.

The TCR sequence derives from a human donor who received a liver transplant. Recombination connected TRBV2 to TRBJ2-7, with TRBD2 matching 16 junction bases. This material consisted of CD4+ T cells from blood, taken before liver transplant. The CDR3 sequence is CASSKFGTSGGADEQYF. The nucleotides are TGTGCCAGCAGCAAATTCGGGACTAGCGGGGGGGCTGACGAGCAGTACTTC.